Following are 12 T cell receptor beta chains from one sample sequenced in a study of cytomegalovirus exposure and HLA in healthy donors. Amplification used 60 Vbeta primers and 13 Jbeta primers. The table came from immunoSEQ multiplex PCR; TCRdb's copy has only in-frame clones and leaves some out. The sample shows about 140,000 clones, about three quarters of them seen only once. Source material: PBMCs. These receptors originate from a female donor in good health and CMV-seronegative.

The V call is TRBV30, the J call TRBJ2-7; tentative D call: TRBD2 (7 bases). V was shortened by 3 bases and J by 0 bases, with 24 bases between the two germline ends. This CDR3 is built from 18 residues. Germline CDR1 and CDR2: GTSNPN and SVGIG (reference sequence). CDR3 sequence (DNA): TGTGCCTGGAGCGTGGGTATGGGGAGGGGGGGCATCTCCTACGAGCAGTACTTC. This sequence encodes CAWSVGMGRGGISYEQYF.

The V gene is TRBV27, the J gene TRBJ1-2; D not certain. V lost 6 bases to trimming and J lost 4 bases, with 12 bases between them. The germline gives CDR1 MNHEY, CDR2 SMNVEV (reference sequence). CDR3 length equals 13 residues. The CDR3 region is CASSGSRIYGYTF. CDR3 bases: TGTGCCAGCAGCGGATCGCGGATCTATGGCTACACCTTC.

The J gene is TRBJ1-5, the V gene TRBV28; 7 bases are a match to TRBD1. Losses at the gene ends were 6 bases for V and 1 base for J; bases not matched to a gene: 9. Germline V gene lookup returns CDR1 MDHEN and CDR2 SYDVKM. The CDR3 has 16 amino acids. CDR3 nucleotide sequence: TGTGCCAGCAGACCGACAGGGCTGGTAAGCAATCAGCCCCAGCATTTT. It translates to CASRPTGLVSNQPQHF.

This clone has a handful of counts. The rearrangement uses TRBV28 and TRBJ2-7; 10 bases are shared with TRBD2. The V and J ends lost 6 bases and 0 bases, in that order; junction bases with no gene match: 5. Germline V gene sequence: CDR1 MDHEN, CDR2 SYDVKM. The CDR3 has 15 residues. For the CDR3, the DNA is TGTGCCAGCAGGCCCGCTAGCGGGAGCTCCTACGAGCAGTACTTC. Its translation: CASRPASGSSYEQYF.

V and J are TRBV6-5 and TRBJ2-5; D might be TRBD2 (5 bases). V dropped 6 bases and J dropped 1 base, with 15 bases sitting between them. The CDR3 totals 15 residues. Germline V gives CDR1 MNHEY, CDR2 SVGAGI. CDR3 sequence reads: CASRELNGVQETQYF. The CDR3 bases are TGTGCCAGCAGGGAACTTAACGGGGTCCAAGAGACCCAGTACTTC.

The CDR3 region is CASSLGQGSPEAFF. The CDR3 DNA follows: TGTGCCAGCAGCCTAGGACAGGGAAGTCCTGAAGCTTTCTTT. The rearrangement uses TRBV11-2 and TRBJ1-1; the match to TRBD1 covers 8 bases. Germline V gene data show CDR1 as SGHAT and CDR2 as FQNNGV. The CDR3 contains 14 residues. The V segment lost 5 bases and the J segment 6 bases; nucleotides outside the gene matches: 8. Full variable domain (rest looked up from reference TRBV11-2 and TRBJ1-1): EAGVAQSPRYKIIEKRQSVAFWCNPISGHATLYWYQQILGQGPKLLIQFQNNGVVDDSQLPKDRFSAERLKGVDSTLKIQPAKLEDSAVYLCASSLGQGSPEAFFGQGTRLTVV.

This clone was counted once. J is TRBJ1-4 and V is TRBV29-1; D not certain. The CDR3 loop spans 14 amino acids. CDR1 SQVTM and CDR2 ANQGSEA come from the germline V gene. V was shortened by 0 bases and J by 8 bases, with 13 bases between the two germline ends. DNA of the CDR3: TGCAGCGTTGAAGATACGAAACTACGGGAAAAACTGTTTTTT. This translates into CSVEDTKLREKLFF.

This clone turned up a few times. The CDR3 region has the DNA TGTGCCAGCAGCGCCGGGACAGTTCGTGACACTGAAGCTTTCTTT. Translated: CASSAGTVRDTEAFF. This rearrangement joins TRBV9 to TRBJ1-1, with 7 bases lining up with TRBD1. Trimming at V came to 3 bases and at J to 3 bases, leaving 8 bases not matched to a gene. Germline-derived CDR1 and CDR2 are SGDLS and YYNGEE. CDR3 length: 15 amino acids.

This chain joins TRBV6-1 and TRBJ1-2; 8 bases are shared with TRBD1. Germline CDR1 is MNHNS and CDR2 is SASEGT. The CDR3 consists of 15 residues. Germline trimming cut 0 bases from V and 4 bases from J; bases unmatched to any gene: 4. The CDR3 sequence is CASSEALGTGYGYTF. The CDR3 DNA follows: TGTGCCAGCAGTGAAGCGTTAGGGACAGGCTATGGCTACACCTTC.

The DNA of the CDR3 is TGCGCCAGCAGCTGGGGACTAGCGATGACTAGCTCCTACAATGAGCAGTTCTTC. This translates into CASSWGLAMTSSYNEQFF. This sequence joins TRBV5-1 and TRBJ2-1; 10 bases are shared with TRBD2. V gave up 3 bases and J gave up 0 bases; unmatched junction bases: 9. Germline V gives CDR1 SGHRS, CDR2 YFSETQ. This CDR3 has 18 amino acids.

In its sample, this clone was seen a few times. V and J are TRBV5-1 and TRBJ1-1; TRBD1 matches at 8 bases. The CDR3 totals 16 residues. Germline V gives CDR1 SGHRS, CDR2 YFSETQ. J was trimmed by 5 bases and V by 4 bases; bases with no gene match: 13. In nucleotides, the CDR3 is TGCGCCAGCAGCCACTCGACAGGGGATGTGGAGACTGAAGCTTTCTTT. Protein: CASSHSTGDVETEAFF.

This clone was detected once. This rearrangement joins TRBV7-8 to TRBJ1-5; no reliable D call. V was trimmed by 3 bases and J by 1 base, leaving 10 bases between them. Looked up from germline, CDR1 is SGHVS and CDR2 is FQNEAQ. The CDR3 extends over 15 amino acids. Here the CDR3 reads CASSFESKSNQPQHF. CDR3 nucleotides: TGTGCCAGCAGCTTTGAGTCAAAAAGCAATCAGCCCCAGCATTTT.